The T cell receptor beta chain under discussion was sequenced for a study of CD8+ T cells in alopecia areata. Study-level information: Among treated patients, oral tofacitinib was administered at 5 to 10 mg twice daily. Study-level findings and limits: In patients, TCRs were shared less clearly than in mice, and HLA may possibly be involved. Throughout tofacitinib, many expanded lesional clones continued to persist in scalp and blood. It was lesional scalp, especially alopecia totalis/universalis, that showed higher clonality than normal scalp.

Following extraction, RNA underwent reverse transcription to cDNA, which served as the sequencing template. TCRdb keeps only in-frame clones here, not all; method: immunoSEQ multiplex PCR. The sample consists of about 87,000 clones, 70% to 85% of them appearing once. Comments on this clone: The antigen is undetermined.

The sample's treatment: oral pan-JAK inhibitor, 5-10 mg twice daily. This specimen consisted of CD8+ T cells sorted from blood, obtained between weeks 43 and 45, from a patient treated with tofacitinib. This clonotype originated in a human donor with alopecia areata.

The CDR3 spells CATSLQMGNTEAFF. The CDR3 DNA reads TGTGCCACCAGCCTTCAAATGGGGAACACTGAAGCTTTCTTT. This chain connects TRBV15 to TRBJ1-1, with D unresolved. V was shortened by 5 bases and J by 1 base, with 11 bases between the two germline ends. The length of the CDR3 is 14 residues. The germline V gene encodes CDR1 LNHNV and CDR2 YYDKDF (reference sequence).